This T cell receptor (beta chain) was sequenced for a study of blood T cells in healthy people across ages. Then a second PCR, running about 6 to 11 cycles, was carried out with a sample-barcoded 5' primer and a J-beta primer mix. TCRdb processed the 5' RACE reads anew with MiXCR; each CDR3 protein has one entry. The sample consists of some 1.4 million distinct CDR3 sequences, roughly 40% of them appearing once. Healthy Russian Caucasian donors spanned ages about 6 to 95 years. This receptor was identified in a woman aged 18-35 years in good health. Sample: blood.

CDR3 protein: CASSGDGGEYEQYF. CDR3 bases: TGTGCCAGCAGCGGAGACGGGGGGGAGTACGAGCAGTACTTC. The V gene is TRBV9, the J gene TRBJ2-7; 8 bases match TRBD2. The length of the CDR3 is 14 residues. Unmatched junction bases numbered 6, after V lost 3 bases and J lost 4 bases. Germline values: CDR1 SGDLS, CDR2 YYNGEE.